The rows below give T cell receptor beta chains drawn from one sample of a study of circulating CD8 cells and anti-PD-1 response in melanoma. TCRdb itself ran the reads through MiXCR, one entry per CDR3 protein. Of 400 to 500 distinct CDR3 sequences in the sample, 9.5% to 13% were seen once. The sequenced sample was CD8+ T cells from PBMCs, obtained at baseline or after one month of anti-PD-1 therapy (not recorded which). Receptor source: a human donor with melanoma. The CDR3 runs from the conserved cysteine through the conserved F or W. Fields, in order: clone size, V gene, J gene, CDR3 protein. Size tells how often a clone was seen (once, few, many) or the class of an expanded clone, and some rows leave it out.

.	TRBV2	TRBJ2-1	CASSDSLAENNEQFF
.	TRBV5-6	TRBJ2-7	CASSLSHVVAYEQYF
large	TRBV28	TRBJ2-3	CASRPGTNTDTQYF
large	TRBV20-1	TRBJ2-4	CSAPSLREIVNIQYF
medium-sized	TRBV25-1	TRBJ2-5	CASGMLETQYF
.	TRBV13	TRBJ2-1	CASSLRTANNNEQFF
medium-sized	TRBV25-1	TRBJ2-4	CASSEGSGVAKNIQYF
few	TRBV28	TRBJ2-2	CASSFIGGRGGELFF
medium-sized	TRBV28	TRBJ2-7	CASSLRGSLYEQYF
medium-sized	TRBV19	TRBJ2-7	CASSPSGVSYEQYF
large	TRBV5-4	TRBJ1-5	CASSLESAQPQHF
medium-sized	TRBV28	TRBJ2-7	CASSRSGLAGDEQYF
medium-sized	TRBV27	TRBJ2-1	CASSLSGASGLRNEQFF
medium-sized	TRBV12-3/TRBV12-4	TRBJ2-1	CASRSGALAKFF
few	TRBV29-1	TRBJ2-1	CSVEGTKRGGLNEQFF
large	TRBV18	TRBJ2-7	CASSPWTSGPQFYEQYF
.	TRBV7-6	TRBJ2-1	CASSLGPSAYNEQFF
medium-sized	TRBV20-1	TRBJ2-7	CSARAVGTSGYEQYF
medium-sized	TRBV18	TRBJ1-4	CASSLTGPDRGEKLFF
medium-sized	TRBV2	TRBJ1-3	CATRQGVGNTIYF
.	TRBV27	TRBJ1-1	CASMRGGAEAFF
large	TRBV4-3	TRBJ2-3	CASSQERLTDTQYF
large	TRBV2	TRBJ2-5	CASSEDQGSQETQYF
medium-sized	TRBV27	TRBJ1-1	CASSLTGSDEAFF
medium-sized	TRBV9	TRBJ2-1	CASSVDGGLVGSEQFF
medium-sized	TRBV19	TRBJ2-1	CASVLAGGRWEEQFF
large	TRBV19	TRBJ1-1	CASSNRPNTEAFF
medium-sized	TRBV4-2	TRBJ1-2	CASSREDTDIYGYTF
medium-sized	TRBV4-1	TRBJ1-5	CASSQNTDSSNQPQHF
medium-sized	TRBV28	TRBJ2-7	CASRQGQASYEQYF
large	TRBV28	TRBJ2-7	CASSSLLIAGSSYEQYF
medium-sized	TRBV2	TRBJ1-5	CASSESGDLSNQPQHF
.	TRBV7-3	TRBJ1-1	CASSLTGRVAEAFF
large	TRBV6-6	TRBJ1-1	CASSYSRTGTEAFF
medium-sized	TRBV2	TRBJ2-7	CASKWRSYEQYF
few	TRBV29-1	TRBJ2-2	CSVAAGDTGELFF
medium-sized	TRBV28	TRBJ2-1	CASSLGTSGLGEQFF
medium-sized	TRBV28	TRBJ2-1	CASREDTTNEQFF
medium-sized	TRBV27	TRBJ2-7	CASSLGTGGPYEQYF
medium-sized	TRBV5-6	TRBJ2-1	CASSLRDPNEQFF
medium-sized	TRBV27	TRBJ2-2	CASTRSGLYTGELFF
large	TRBV28	TRBJ2-3	CASSPPPVFGSTDTQYF
medium-sized	TRBV28	TRBJ1-1	CASSLPGDTEAFF
medium-sized	TRBV27	TRBJ1-2	CASREQGNLYGYTF
large	TRBV28	TRBJ1-2	CATHSPRDSALYGYTF